This T cell receptor beta chain is from a study of early T cells in non-severe SARS-CoV-2 infection. This clonotype showed up many times. The CDR3 is 14 amino acids. The V gene's germline CDR1 is MNHEY and CDR2 SVGEGT. Losses at the gene ends were 5 bases for V and 4 bases for J; bases not matched to a gene: 3. MiXCR was run by TCRdb on the 5' RACE reads, yielding one entry per CDR3 protein. The sample has about 50,000 distinct CDR3 sequences, 5% to 5.5% seen once. The specimen was whole blood, collected at baseline. The V call is TRBV6-2 or TRBV6-3, the J call TRBJ1-2; 11 bases fit TRBD1. The TCR comes from an adult who was a healthcare worker with PCR-confirmed SARS-CoV-2 infection or an uninfected control (not recorded which). This CDR3 reads CASSPGQGVYGYTF. The CDR3 nucleotides are TGTGCCAGCAGTCCGGGACAGGGGGTCTATGGCTACACCTTC.